This TCR beta chain comes out of a study of identical twins. The CDR3 spans 13 residues. Germline CDR1 is SGHDN and CDR2 is FVKESK. V lost 11 bases to trimming and J lost 5 bases; unmatched junction nucleotides: 9. From the 5' RACE reads, TCRdb called clonotypes with MiXCR, one entry per CDR3 protein. Altogether 500,000 to 650,000 distinct CDR3 sequences are present, less than 9% being singletons, with the ten largest covering roughly 1.6%. This clonotype showed up just a few times. As yet, its antigen is unknown. General study findings and limits: Where beta out-of-frame sequences were concerned, excess twin sharing was weaker.

The same sample was also used in a study of yellow fever vaccine responses in identical twins.

V is TRBV14 and J is TRBJ2-1, with 7 bases aligning to TRBD2. Input material: PBMCs. The source of this sequence is a woman aged 18 to 35 in good health. The CDR3 DNA reads as TGTGCCGTGGCGGGAGTAAACCACAATGAGCAGTTCTTC. It is translated as CAVAGVNHNEQFF.